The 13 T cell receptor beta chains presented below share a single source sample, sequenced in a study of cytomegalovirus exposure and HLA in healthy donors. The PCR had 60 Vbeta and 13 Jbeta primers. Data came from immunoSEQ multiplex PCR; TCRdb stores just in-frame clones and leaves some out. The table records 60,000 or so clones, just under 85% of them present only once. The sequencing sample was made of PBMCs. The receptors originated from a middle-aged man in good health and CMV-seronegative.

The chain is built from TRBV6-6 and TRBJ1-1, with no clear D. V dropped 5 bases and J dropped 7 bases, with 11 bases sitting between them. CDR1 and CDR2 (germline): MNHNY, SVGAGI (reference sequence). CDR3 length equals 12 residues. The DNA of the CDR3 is TGTGCCAGCAGTGCCCAGGCACTTGAAGCTTTCTTT. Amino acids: CASSAQALEAFF.

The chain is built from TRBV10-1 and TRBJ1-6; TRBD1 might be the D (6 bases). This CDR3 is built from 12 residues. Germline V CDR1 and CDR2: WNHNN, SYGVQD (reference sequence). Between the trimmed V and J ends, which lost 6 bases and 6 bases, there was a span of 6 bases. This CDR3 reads CASRDSNSPLHF. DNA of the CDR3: TGCGCCAGCAGGGACAGTAATTCACCCCTCCACTTT.

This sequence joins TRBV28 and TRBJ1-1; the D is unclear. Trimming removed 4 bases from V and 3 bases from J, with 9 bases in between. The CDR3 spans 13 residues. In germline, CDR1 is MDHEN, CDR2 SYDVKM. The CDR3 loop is CASSSVYYTEAFF. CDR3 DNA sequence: TGTGCCAGCAGTTCCGTTTACTACACTGAAGCTTTCTTT.

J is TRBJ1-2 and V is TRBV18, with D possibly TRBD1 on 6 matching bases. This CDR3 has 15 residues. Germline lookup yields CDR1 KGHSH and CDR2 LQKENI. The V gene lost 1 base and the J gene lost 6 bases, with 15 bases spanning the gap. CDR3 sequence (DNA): TGTGCCAGCTCACCACGGGAGCAGGGGTTGGATGGCTACACCTTC. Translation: CASSPREQGLDGYTF.

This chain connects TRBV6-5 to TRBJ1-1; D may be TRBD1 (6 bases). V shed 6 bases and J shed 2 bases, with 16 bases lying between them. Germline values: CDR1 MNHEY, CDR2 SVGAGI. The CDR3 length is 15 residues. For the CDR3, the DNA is TGTGCCAGCAGGGGACCGACAGGAGCCAACACTGAAGCTTTCTTT. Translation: CASRGPTGANTEAFF.

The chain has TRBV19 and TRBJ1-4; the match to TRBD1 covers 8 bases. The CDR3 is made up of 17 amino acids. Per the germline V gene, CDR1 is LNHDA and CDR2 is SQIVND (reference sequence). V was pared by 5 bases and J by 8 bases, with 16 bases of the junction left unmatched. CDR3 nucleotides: TGTGCCAGTAGTGTAAGGCAGGGGGCGGCCATTTTCGAAAAACTGTTTTTT. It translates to CASSVRQGAAIFEKLFF. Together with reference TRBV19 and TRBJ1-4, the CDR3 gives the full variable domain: DGGITQSPKYLFRKEGQNVTLSCEQNLNHDAMYWYRQDPGQGLRLIYYSQIVNDFQKGDIAEGYSVSREKKESFPLTVTSAQKNPTAFYLCASSVRQGAAIFEKLFFGSGTQLSVL.

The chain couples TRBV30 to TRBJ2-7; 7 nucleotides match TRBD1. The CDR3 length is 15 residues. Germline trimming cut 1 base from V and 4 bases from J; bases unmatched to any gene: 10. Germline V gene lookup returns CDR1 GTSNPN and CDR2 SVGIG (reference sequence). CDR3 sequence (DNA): TGTGCCTGGAGTGGGTACTCCGGGACAGCTTACGAGCAGTACTTC. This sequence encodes CAWSGYSGTAYEQYF.

The CDR3 nucleotides are TGTGCCAGCAGCTTGCCGGTAAACTATGGCTACACCTTC. It codes for CASSLPVNYGYTF. The chain combines TRBV28 with TRBJ1-2; no firm D call. Germline V gene sequence: CDR1 MDHEN, CDR2 SYDVKM. The V end was cut by 6 bases, the J end by 2 bases, with 10 bases between. The CDR3 is 13 amino acids.

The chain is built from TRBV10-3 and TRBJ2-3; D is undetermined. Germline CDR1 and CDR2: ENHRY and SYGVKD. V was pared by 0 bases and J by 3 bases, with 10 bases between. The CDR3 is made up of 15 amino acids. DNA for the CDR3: TGTGCCATCAGTGAGTCGAAAACGAGGACAGATACGCAGTATTTT. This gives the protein CAISESKTRTDTQYF.

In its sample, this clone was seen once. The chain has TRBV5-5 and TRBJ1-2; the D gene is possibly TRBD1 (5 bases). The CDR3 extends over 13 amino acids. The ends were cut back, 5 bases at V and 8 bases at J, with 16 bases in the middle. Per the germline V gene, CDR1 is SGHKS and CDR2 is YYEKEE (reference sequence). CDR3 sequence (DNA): TGTGCCAGCAGTCTGGGAGGGGCCTTCGGCTACACCTTC. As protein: CASSLGGAFGYTF. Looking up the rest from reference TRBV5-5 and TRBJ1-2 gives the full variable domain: DAGVTQSPTHLIKTRGQQVTLRCSPISGHKSVSWYQQVLGQGPQFIFQYYEKEERGRGNFPDRFSARQFPNYSSELNVNALLLGDSALYLCASSLGGAFGYTFGSGTRLTVV.

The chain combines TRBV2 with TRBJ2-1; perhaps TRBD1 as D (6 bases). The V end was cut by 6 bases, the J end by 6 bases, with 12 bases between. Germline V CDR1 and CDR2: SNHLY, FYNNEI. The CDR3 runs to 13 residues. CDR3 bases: TGTGCCAGCAGGGAAACAGGGCCCAATGAGCAGTTCTTC. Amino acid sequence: CASRETGPNEQFF.

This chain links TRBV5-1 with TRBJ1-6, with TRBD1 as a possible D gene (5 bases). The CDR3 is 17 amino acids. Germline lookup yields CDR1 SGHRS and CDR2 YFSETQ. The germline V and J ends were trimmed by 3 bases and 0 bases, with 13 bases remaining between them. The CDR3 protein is CASSSAGITSYNSPLHF. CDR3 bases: TGCGCCAGCAGCTCGGCAGGGATTACCTCCTATAATTCACCCCTCCACTTT.

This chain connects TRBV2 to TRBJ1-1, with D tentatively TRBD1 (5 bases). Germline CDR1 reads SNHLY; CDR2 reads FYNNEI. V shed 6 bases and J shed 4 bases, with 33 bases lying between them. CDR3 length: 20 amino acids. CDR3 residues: CASSANGLWARATGGTEAFF. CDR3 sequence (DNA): TGTGCCAGCAGCGCCAATGGATTGTGGGCCAGGGCGACGGGTGGCACTGAAGCTTTCTTT.